The source of this T cell receptor beta chain is a study of blood T cell repertoires in COVID-19. In the study overall: Acute and convalescent COVID-19 samples came from the United States, Italy and Spain. PBMCs, B-cell-depleted T cells, or T cells were the source of the cDNA or gDNA that made up the material.

Per the original data handling: Nucleated cell number was recorded as an estimate derived from reference gene primer amplification. The assay was immunoSEQ multiplex PCR, and TCRdb's table has in-frame clones only and misses some. That table furnishes V, J and clone size, whereas the DNA furnished D and trimming. This table holds roughly 70,000 clones, approximately 80% found once. During active infection, Seattle patients enrolled and were then monitored through disease. V lost 3 bases and J 5 bases, leaving 17 bases between the germline ends. Per germline, CDR1 SGHNT and CDR2 YYREEE (reference sequence). The CDR3 runs to 16 residues.

The source material was peripheral blood. The chain links TRBV5-4 to TRBJ2-2; a possible D gene is TRBD1 (6 bases). The receptor was derived from a man aged 55 to 69 with COVID-19, enrolled during active disease. In DNA form, the CDR3 reads TGTGCCAGCAGCTCGTTTTTCGGGACACATACCGGGGAGCTGTTTTTT. It translates to CASSSFFGTHTGELFF.